The 17 T cell receptor beta chains given below trace back to one sample, sequenced in a study of blood T cells in healthy people across ages. Next came a second PCR, run for about 6 to 11 cycles, which used a sample-barcoded 5' primer along with a J-beta primer mix. TCRdb fed the 5' RACE reads into MiXCR, producing one record per CDR3 protein. There are fewer than 2,000,000 distinct CDR3 sequences in the sample; roughly 32% occur only once, and roughly 12% lies in the top ten. The sample consisted of blood. Receptors were obtained from a woman in her 30s in good health.

This chain uses TRBV28 with TRBJ1-5; 10 bases are shared with TRBD1. The CDR3 runs 15 residues. Germline V lookup: CDR1 MDHEN, CDR2 SYDVKM. V was pared by 6 bases and J by 7 bases, with 9 bases of the junction left unmatched. DNA of the CDR3: TGTGCCAGCAGCGGTCGACAGGGGGCCTGGCAGCCCCAGCATTTT. Amino acids: CASSGRQGAWQPQHF.

The chain is built from TRBV29-1 and TRBJ2-7; D may be TRBD2 (5 bases). V lost 6 bases, J lost 2 bases, and 8 bases lay in between. Germline assignment: CDR1 SQVTM and CDR2 ANQGSEA. This CDR3 is built from 11 residues. The CDR3 region is CSVTTAYEQYF. The CDR3 bases are TGCAGCGTGACTACCGCCTACGAGCAGTACTTC.

This clonotype has just a few counts. This chain links TRBV4-1 with TRBJ2-1; D remains unclear. The CDR3 totals 17 residues. The germline gives CDR1 MGHRA, CDR2 YSYEKL. The V and J ends lost 3 bases and 3 bases respectively, with 18 bases between them. The CDR3 region is CASSQGTRSVDYNEQFF. In DNA, the CDR3 is TGCGCCAGCAGCCAGGGAACTCGGAGCGTCGACTACAATGAGCAGTTCTTC.

The CDR3 here is CASSWTGADTEAFF. The CDR3 bases are TGTGCCAGCAGTTGGACAGGCGCCGACACTGAAGCTTTCTTT. V gene TRBV27 combines with J gene TRBJ1-1; 7 bases agree with TRBD1. Germline CDR1 is MNHEY and CDR2 is SMNVEV (reference sequence). CDR3 length: 14 residues. J was trimmed by 3 bases and V by 4 bases; bases with no gene match: 5.

This clonotype was seen only a few times. This chain links TRBV20-1 with TRBJ2-5; TRBD2 matches 11 bases. The CDR3 covers 16 residues. V shed 0 bases, J shed 4 bases, and the junction held 7 bases outside the gene matches. Germline loops: CDR1 DFQATT, CDR2 SNEGSKA (reference sequence). CDR3 nucleotide sequence: TGCAGTGCTAGAGATTTGACTAGCGGGGATTTAGAGACCCAGTACTTC. This sequence encodes CSARDLTSGDLETQYF.

As DNA, the CDR3 is TGTGCCAGCACCCTGGACGGGTTGGCCTACGAGCAGTACTTC. This sequence encodes CASTLDGLAYEQYF. The chain uses TRBV7-2 and TRBJ2-7; D is ambiguous. From germline, CDR1 is SGHTA and CDR2 FQGNSA. Trimming took off 7 bases at V and 2 bases at J, with 15 bases between the two ends. This CDR3 comprises 14 residues.

The CDR3 nucleotides read TGTGCCTGCCGGCCTACAGGGAAGTTGGAAAAACTGTTTTTT. It encodes CACRPTGKLEKLFF. The rearrangement links TRBV6-2 or TRBV6-3 to TRBJ1-4; D may be TRBD1 (6 bases). The V end was cut by 11 bases, the J end by 8 bases, with 21 bases between. Germline assignment: CDR1 MNHEY and CDR2 SVGEGT. The CDR3 runs 14 residues.

The V and J genes are TRBV20-1 and TRBJ2-2, with D maybe TRBD1 (5 bases). V was shortened by 1 base and J by 6 bases, with 12 bases between the two germline ends. The CDR3 length is 14 residues. Germline V gives CDR1 DFQATT, CDR2 SNEGSKA (reference sequence). CDR3 loop: CSARGVGQPGELFF. CDR3 DNA sequence: TGCAGTGCTAGAGGTGTGGGGCAGCCCGGGGAGCTGTTTTTT.

The V and J genes are TRBV20-1 and TRBJ2-3, with TRBD1 matching 9 bases. CDR1 and CDR2 (germline): DFQATT, SNEGSKA (reference sequence). V lost 6 bases, J lost 2 bases, and 6 bases stayed unmatched. CDR3 length equals 14 residues. The CDR3 spells CSAGTGGITDTQYF. The DNA for the CDR3 is TGCAGTGCGGGAACAGGGGGCATCACAGATACGCAGTATTTT.

V gene TRBV4-2 combines with J gene TRBJ1-3; D might be TRBD1 (5 bases). Germline assignment: CDR1 LGHNA and CDR2 YNFKEQ. CDR3 length equals 17 residues. V was pared by 0 bases and J by 4 bases, with 16 bases between. CDR3 sequence (DNA): TGTGCCAGCAGCCAAGAGGGCACAGGAGCTAAGGGAAACACCATATATTTT. It is translated as CASSQEGTGAKGNTIYF.

The V call is TRBV6-1, the J call TRBJ1-2, with 9 bases aligning to TRBD1. CDR3 length equals 16 residues. The junction had 14 bases not matched to a gene; V was cut back by 4 bases and J by 8 bases. Germline V gene data show CDR1 as MNHNS and CDR2 as SASEGT. CDR3 nucleotides: TGTGCCAGCAGTGTGGGGACAGGGTATCTAAGTAAGGGCTACACCTTC. Translated, it gives CASSVGTGYLSKGYTF.

V usage is TRBV3-1 and J usage is TRBJ1-4; D ambiguous. V lost 7 bases and J lost 8, with 11 bases in between. The CDR3 runs to 12 residues. The germline gives CDR1 LGHDT, CDR2 YNNKEL (reference sequence). CDR3 sequence: CASNTIGEKLFF. As DNA, the CDR3 is TGTGCCAGCAACACTATAGGGGAAAAACTGTTTTTT.

This clonotype turned up a few times. V usage is TRBV28 and J usage is TRBJ1-1, with D perhaps matching TRBD1 (6 bases). CDR1 and CDR2 from the germline V gene are MDHEN and SYDVKM. The V end lost 7 bases, the J end lost 1 base, and 16 bases lay between the germline ends. The CDR3 covers 15 residues. The CDR3 protein is CASIPSDRRNTEAFF. The DNA of the CDR3 is TGTGCCAGCATCCCATCGGACAGAAGGAACACTGAAGCTTTCTTT.

This clonotype was observed a few times. V usage is TRBV7-8 and J usage is TRBJ2-1; D remains ambiguous. V lost 5 bases to trimming and J lost 9 bases, with 14 bases between them. CDR1 SGHVS and CDR2 FQNEAQ come from the germline V gene. The CDR3 extends over 13 amino acids. DNA for the CDR3: TGTGCCAGCAGCCCCATTCCGGCTGGTGAGCAGTTCTTC. Encoded protein: CASSPIPAGEQFF.

The DNA of the CDR3 is TGTGCCAGCAGCCCTGCTGGACAGGGGGCCTCCTACGAGCAGTACTTC. Encoded protein: CASSPAGQGASYEQYF. V and J are TRBV4-2 and TRBJ2-7, with 11 bases that match TRBD1. Unmatched junction bases numbered 5, after V lost 4 bases and J lost 0 bases. This CDR3 is built from 16 residues. Germline CDR1 reads LGHNA; CDR2 reads YNFKEQ.

This chain connects TRBV2 to TRBJ1-1; D is unclear. Deletions cut 7 bases from V and 8 bases from J, with 20 bases between. The germline V gene encodes CDR1 SNHLY and CDR2 FYNNEI. The CDR3 sequence is 14 residues long. CDR3 in DNA: TGTGCCAGCATCTTGCACAGAAACAACTTGGAAGCTTTCTTT. Translating gives CASILHRNNLEAFF.

The J gene is TRBJ2-3, the V gene TRBV7-9; D unresolved. Germline loops: CDR1 SEHNR, CDR2 FQNEAQ (reference sequence). V lost 5 bases to trimming and J lost 0 bases, with 12 bases between them. CDR3 length: 15 residues. CDR3 in amino acids: CASSPSFTSTDTQYF. The CDR3 region has the DNA TGTGCCAGCAGCCCATCTTTCACTAGCACAGATACGCAGTATTTT.